This T cell receptor beta chain was captured by sequencing in a study of cytomegalovirus exposure and HLA in healthy donors. Whole-study findings and limits: Within a later analysis, the majority of CMV-associated TCR beta chains appeared HLA-restricted.

About this clone: Its antigen is unknown.

This CDR3 comprises 14 residues. Germline-derived CDR1 and CDR2 are MNHNY and SVGAGI (reference sequence). V was trimmed by 5 bases and J by 4 bases, leaving 12 bases between them. Every donor was a healthy person donating bone marrow. Primers: 60 Vbeta forward and 13 Jbeta reverse. Libraries were prepared by immunoSEQ multiplex PCR; TCRdb keeps only in-frame clonotypes and omits some of them. The sample lists some 130,000 clones; about 86% were seen once. What was sequenced was PBMCs. The source is a woman younger than 45 in good health and CMV-seronegative. The V and J genes are TRBV6-6 and TRBJ2-1; D might be TRBD2 (6 bases). The CDR3 here is CASSMGREYNEQFF. CDR3 in DNA: TGTGCCAGCAGTATGGGCCGGGAGTACAATGAGCAGTTCTTC.